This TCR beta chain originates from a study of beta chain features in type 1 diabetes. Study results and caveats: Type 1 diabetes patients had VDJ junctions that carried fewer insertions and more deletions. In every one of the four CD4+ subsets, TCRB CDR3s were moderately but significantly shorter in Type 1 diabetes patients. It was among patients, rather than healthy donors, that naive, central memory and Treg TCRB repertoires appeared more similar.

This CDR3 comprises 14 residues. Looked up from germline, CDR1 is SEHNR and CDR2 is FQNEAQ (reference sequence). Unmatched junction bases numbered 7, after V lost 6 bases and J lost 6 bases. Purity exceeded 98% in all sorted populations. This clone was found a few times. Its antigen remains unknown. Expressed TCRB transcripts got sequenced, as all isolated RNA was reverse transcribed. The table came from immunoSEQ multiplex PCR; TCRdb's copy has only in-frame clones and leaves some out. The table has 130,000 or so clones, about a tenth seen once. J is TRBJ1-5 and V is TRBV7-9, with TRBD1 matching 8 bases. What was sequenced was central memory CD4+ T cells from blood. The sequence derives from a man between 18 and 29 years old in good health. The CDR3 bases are TGTGCCAGCAGATCGGACAGGGAGGCTCAGCCCCAGCATTTT. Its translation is CASRSDREAQPQHF.